This TCR beta chain was obtained from a study of technical replicates of blood from a few donors (dated by TCRdb to 2015 to 2018). The CDR3 runs 13 residues from the cysteine to the phenylalanine. Left in the record is the CDR3 DNA by itself, 39 bases read in frame from the first base. Reading the germline V gene gives CDR1 SGHTA and CDR2 FQGNSA. A remark on this clone: No cognate antigen has been identified for it. A read error may account for a junction end that differs from germline.

Libraries were prepared through the immunoSEQ multiplex PCR assay. The immuneACCESS repertoire file appears here via TCRdb, limited to in-frame rearrangements. These files lack a portion of the clones; in checked studies, under half of the deficit traces to unresolved V genes, and the cause of the others is not known. Across this sample there are 60,000 to 90,000 clones, with about 95% seen only once. The top ten constitute approximately 0.22% of the sample. The chain is assembled from TRBV7-2 and TRBJ2-1, and possibly TRBD2, on 7 matching bases. The specimen was T cells isolated from PBMCs. The origin of this receptor is a human donor in good health. In nucleotide form, the sequence is TGTGCCAGCAGCTCGAGGGGGGGCGGAGTAGCGGTCTTC. Its protein reads: CASSSRGGGVAVF.